Given below is one T cell receptor beta chain in context. This CDR3 spans 15 amino acids. J gave up 1 base and V 8 bases, and 8 bases lay outside the gene matches. Germline-derived CDR1 and CDR2 are LNHDA and SQIVND (reference sequence). This specimen comes from a study of blood T cell repertoires in COVID-19. At the level of the study: The origin of the acute and convalescent COVID-19 samples was the United States, Italy and Spain. PBMCs, B-cell-depleted T cells, or T cells provided the cDNA or gDNA that made up the material.

In the authors' methods: Researchers report that nucleated cell counts were estimated from reference gene primer amplification. Assay used: immunoSEQ multiplex PCR; TCRdb lists only in-frame clones, some missing. The V and J calls and the clone size are those of that table, but D and trimming were determined from the DNA. In the table there are 95,000 to 100,000 clones, under 90% of which are singletons. This clonotype was sampled from a human donor in a cohort sampled during active COVID-19. The rearrangement uses TRBV19 and TRBJ1-5, with 7 bases aligning to TRBD1. Sequencing was performed on peripheral blood. CDR3 sequence (DNA): TGTGCCAGTTCAAGGAGGGGGCTGAGCAATCAGCCCCAGCATTTT. This encodes CASSRRGLSNQPQHF.